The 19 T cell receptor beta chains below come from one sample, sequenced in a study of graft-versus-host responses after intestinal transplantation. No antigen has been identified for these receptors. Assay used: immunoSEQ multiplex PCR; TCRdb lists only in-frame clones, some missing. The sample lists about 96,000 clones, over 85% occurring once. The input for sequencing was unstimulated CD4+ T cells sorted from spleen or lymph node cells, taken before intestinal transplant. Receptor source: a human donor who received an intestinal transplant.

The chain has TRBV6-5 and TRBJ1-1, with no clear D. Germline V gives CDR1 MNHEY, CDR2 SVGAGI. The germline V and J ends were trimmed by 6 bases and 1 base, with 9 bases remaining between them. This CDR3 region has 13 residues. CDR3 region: CASSRQPNTEAFF. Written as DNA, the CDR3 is TGTGCCAGCAGCCGACAACCGAACACTGAAGCTTTCTTT.

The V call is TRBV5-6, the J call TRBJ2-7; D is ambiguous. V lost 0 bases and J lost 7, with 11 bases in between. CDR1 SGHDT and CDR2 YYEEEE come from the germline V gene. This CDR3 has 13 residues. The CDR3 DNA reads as TGTGCCAGCAGCTTGGGCCCCGTGTGGGAGCAGTACTTC. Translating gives CASSLGPVWEQYF.

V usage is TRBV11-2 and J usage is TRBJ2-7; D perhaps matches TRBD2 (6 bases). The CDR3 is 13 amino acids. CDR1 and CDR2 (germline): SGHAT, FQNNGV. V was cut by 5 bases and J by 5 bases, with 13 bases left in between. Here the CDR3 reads CASSLSGVNEQYF. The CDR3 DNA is TGTGCCAGCAGCCTCTCGGGGGTAAACGAGCAGTACTTC.

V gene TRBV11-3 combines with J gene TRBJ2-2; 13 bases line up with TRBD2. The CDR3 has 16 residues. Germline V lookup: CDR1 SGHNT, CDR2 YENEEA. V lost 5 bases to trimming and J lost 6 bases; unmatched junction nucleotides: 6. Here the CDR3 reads CASSLGLAGVAGELFF. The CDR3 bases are TGTGCCAGCAGCCTCGGACTAGCGGGGGTAGCCGGGGAGCTGTTTTTT.

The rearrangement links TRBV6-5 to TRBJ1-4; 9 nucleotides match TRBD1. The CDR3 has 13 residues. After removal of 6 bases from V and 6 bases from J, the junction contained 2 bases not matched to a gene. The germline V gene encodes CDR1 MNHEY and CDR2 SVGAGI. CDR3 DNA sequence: TGTGCCAGCAGAACAGGGGGCTATGAAAAACTGTTTTTT. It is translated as CASRTGGYEKLFF.

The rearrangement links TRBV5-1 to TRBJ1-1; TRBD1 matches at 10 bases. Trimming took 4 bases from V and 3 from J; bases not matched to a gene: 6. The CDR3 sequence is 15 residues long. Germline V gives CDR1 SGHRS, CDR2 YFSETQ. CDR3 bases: TGCGCCAGCAGCCTGGAGGACAGGGGGGACACTGAAGCTTTCTTT. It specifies CASSLEDRGDTEAFF.

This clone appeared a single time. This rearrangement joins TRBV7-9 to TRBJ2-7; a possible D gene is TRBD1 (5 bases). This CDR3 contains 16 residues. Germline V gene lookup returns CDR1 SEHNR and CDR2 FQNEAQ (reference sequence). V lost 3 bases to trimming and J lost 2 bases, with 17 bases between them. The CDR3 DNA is TGTGCCAGCAGCTTTTTGGGTCAGGGCCCTACCTACGAGCAGTACTTC. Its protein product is CASSFLGQGPTYEQYF.

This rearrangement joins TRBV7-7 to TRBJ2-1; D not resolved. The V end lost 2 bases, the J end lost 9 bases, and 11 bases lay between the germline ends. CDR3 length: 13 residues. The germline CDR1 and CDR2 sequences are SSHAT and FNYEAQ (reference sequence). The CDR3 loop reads CASSLSGRREQFF. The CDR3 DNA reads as TGTGCCAGCAGCTTAAGTGGTAGGCGTGAGCAGTTCTTC.

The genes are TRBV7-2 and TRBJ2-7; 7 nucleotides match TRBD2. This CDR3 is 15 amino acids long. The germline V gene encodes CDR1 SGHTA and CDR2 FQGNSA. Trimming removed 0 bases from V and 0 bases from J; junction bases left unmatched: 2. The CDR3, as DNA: TGTGCCAGCAGCTTAGCCCCGGGAGGCTCCTACGAGCAGTACTTC. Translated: CASSLAPGGSYEQYF.

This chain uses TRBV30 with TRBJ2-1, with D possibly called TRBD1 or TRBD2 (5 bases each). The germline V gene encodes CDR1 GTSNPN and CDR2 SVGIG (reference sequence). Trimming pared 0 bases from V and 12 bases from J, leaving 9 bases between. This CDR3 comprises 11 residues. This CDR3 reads CAWSVRDRQFF. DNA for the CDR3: TGTGCCTGGAGTGTACGGGACCGGCAGTTCTTC. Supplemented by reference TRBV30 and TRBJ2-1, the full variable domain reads SQTIHQWPATLVQPVGSPLSLECTVEGTSNPNLYWYRQAAGRGLQLLFYSVGIGQISSEVPQNLSASRPQDRQFILSSKKLLLSDSGFYLCAWSVRDRQFFGPGTRLTVL.

In DNA form, the CDR3 reads TGTGCCAGCAGCCCTCGGGGTGACTATGGCTACACCTTC. Its translation is CASSPRGDYGYTF. The V gene is TRBV25-1, the J gene TRBJ1-2; D remains unclear. Germline CDR1 and CDR2: MGHDK and SYGVNS. V dropped 6 bases and J dropped 3 bases, with 11 bases sitting between them. The CDR3 length is 13 residues.

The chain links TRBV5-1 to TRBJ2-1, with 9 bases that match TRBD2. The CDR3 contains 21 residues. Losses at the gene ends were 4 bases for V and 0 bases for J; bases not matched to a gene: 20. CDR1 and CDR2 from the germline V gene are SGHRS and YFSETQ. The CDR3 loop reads CASSPHLRPNSGRTSYNEQFF. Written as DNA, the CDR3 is TGCGCCAGCAGCCCCCACTTGCGACCCAATAGCGGGAGAACCTCCTACAATGAGCAGTTCTTC.

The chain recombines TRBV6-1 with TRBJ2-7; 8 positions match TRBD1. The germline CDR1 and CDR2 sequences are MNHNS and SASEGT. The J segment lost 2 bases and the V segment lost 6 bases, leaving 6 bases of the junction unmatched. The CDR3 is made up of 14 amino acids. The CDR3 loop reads CASSRQGSTYEQYF. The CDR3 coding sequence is TGTGCCAGCAGCCGACAGGGGAGTACCTACGAGCAGTACTTC.

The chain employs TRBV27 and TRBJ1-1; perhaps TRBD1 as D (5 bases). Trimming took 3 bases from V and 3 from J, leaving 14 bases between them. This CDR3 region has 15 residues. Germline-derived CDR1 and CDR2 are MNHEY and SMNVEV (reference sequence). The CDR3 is CASSFRHMGDTEAFF. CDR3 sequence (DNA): TGTGCCAGCAGTTTTCGACATATGGGGGACACTGAAGCTTTCTTT.

This CDR3 is CASSLGSGSDTQYF. The CDR3 region has the DNA TGCGCCAGCAGCTTGGGGTCGGGCTCAGATACGCAGTATTTT. The V and J genes are TRBV5-1 and TRBJ2-3; D remains unclear. The V gene lost 0 bases and the J gene lost 4 bases, with 9 bases spanning the gap. Germline CDR1 is SGHRS and CDR2 is YFSETQ. The CDR3 is made up of 14 amino acids. The full variable domain, completed using reference TRBV5-1 and TRBJ2-3, is KAGVTQTPRYLIKTRGQQVTLSCSPISGHRSVSWYQQTPGQGLQFLFEYFSETQRNKGNFPGRFSGRQFSNSRSEMNVSTLELGDSALYLCASSLGSGSDTQYFGPGTRLTVL.

CDR3 nucleotides: TGTGCCAGCAGCTTAAGTTTTGGCTATGAAGCTTTCTTT. Translation gives CASSLSFGYEAFF. V gene TRBV7-2 combines with J gene TRBJ1-1; D uncertain. Trimming pared 2 bases from V and 7 bases from J, leaving 11 bases between. The CDR3 sequence is 13 residues long. Germline loops: CDR1 SGHTA, CDR2 FQGNSA.

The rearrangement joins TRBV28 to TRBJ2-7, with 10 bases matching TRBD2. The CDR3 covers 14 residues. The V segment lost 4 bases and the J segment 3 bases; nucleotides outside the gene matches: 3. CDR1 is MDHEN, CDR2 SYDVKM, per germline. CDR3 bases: TGTGCCAGCAGTTCCGCTAGCGGGAGCTACGAGCAGTACTTC. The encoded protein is CASSSASGSYEQYF. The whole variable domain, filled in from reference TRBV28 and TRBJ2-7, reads DVKVTQSSRYLVKRTGEKVFLECVQDMDHENMFWYRQDPGLGLRLIYFSYDVKMKEKGDIPEGYSVSREKKERFSLILESASTNQTSMYLCASSSASGSYEQYFGPGTRLTVT.

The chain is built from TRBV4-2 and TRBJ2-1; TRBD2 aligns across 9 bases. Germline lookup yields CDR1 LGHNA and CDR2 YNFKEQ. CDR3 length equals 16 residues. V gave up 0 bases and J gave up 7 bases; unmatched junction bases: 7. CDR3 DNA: TGTGCCAGCAGCCAAGAAACCAGCGGGAGGAGTAATGAGCAGTTCTTC. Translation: CASSQETSGRSNEQFF.

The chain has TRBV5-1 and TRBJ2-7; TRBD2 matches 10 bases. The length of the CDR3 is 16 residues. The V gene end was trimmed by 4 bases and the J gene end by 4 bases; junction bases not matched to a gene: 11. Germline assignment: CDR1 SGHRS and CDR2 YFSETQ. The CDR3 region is CASSLAAAGGSYEQYF. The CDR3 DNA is TGCGCCAGCAGCCTGGCAGCAGCGGGAGGGTCGTACGAGCAGTACTTC.